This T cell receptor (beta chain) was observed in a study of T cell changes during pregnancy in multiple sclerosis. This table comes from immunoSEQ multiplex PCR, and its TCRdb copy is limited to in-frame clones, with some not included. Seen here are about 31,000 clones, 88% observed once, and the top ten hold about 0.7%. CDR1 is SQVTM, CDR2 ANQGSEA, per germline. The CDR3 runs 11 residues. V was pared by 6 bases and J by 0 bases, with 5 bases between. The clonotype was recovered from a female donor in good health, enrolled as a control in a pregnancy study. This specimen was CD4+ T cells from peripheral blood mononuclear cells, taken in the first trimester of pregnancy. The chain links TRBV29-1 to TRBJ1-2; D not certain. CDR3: CSVSANYGYTF. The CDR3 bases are TGCAGCGTCAGTGCTAACTATGGCTACACCTTC.